This TCR beta chain appears in the sequencing data of a study of blood T cell repertoires in COVID-19. Germline values: CDR1 SGHAT, CDR2 FQNNGV. The germline V and J ends were trimmed by 2 bases and 7 bases, with 14 bases remaining between them. There are 15 residues in the CDR3. Sequencing used immunoSEQ multiplex PCR; TCRdb keeps in-frame clones, though not all of them. Of about 170,000 clones listed, around nine tenths are singletons. The J gene is TRBJ2-2, the V gene TRBV11-2; D perhaps matches TRBD1 (6 bases). This receptor was identified in a man younger than 35 with active or convalescent COVID-19. Sequencing was carried out using peripheral blood. The CDR3 here is CASSLWTVQHGELFF. As DNA, the CDR3 is TGTGCCAGCAGCTTATGGACAGTTCAACACGGGGAGCTGTTTTTT. Full variable domain (remainder filled in from reference TRBV11-2 and TRBJ2-2): EAGVAQSPRYKIIEKRQSVAFWCNPISGHATLYWYQQILGQGPKLLIQFQNNGVVDDSQLPKDRFSAERLKGVDSTLKIQPAKLEDSAVYLCASSLWTVQHGELFFGEGSRLTVL.